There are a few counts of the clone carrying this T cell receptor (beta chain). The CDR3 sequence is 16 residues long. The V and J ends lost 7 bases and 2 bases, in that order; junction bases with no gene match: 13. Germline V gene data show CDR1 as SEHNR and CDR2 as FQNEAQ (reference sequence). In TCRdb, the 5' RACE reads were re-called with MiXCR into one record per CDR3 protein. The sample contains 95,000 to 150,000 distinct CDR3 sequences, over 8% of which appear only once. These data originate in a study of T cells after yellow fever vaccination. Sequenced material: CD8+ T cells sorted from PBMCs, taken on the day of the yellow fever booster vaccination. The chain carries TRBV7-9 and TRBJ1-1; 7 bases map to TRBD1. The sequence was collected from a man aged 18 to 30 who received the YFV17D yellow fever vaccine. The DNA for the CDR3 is TGTGCCAGCAAAAGACAGGGAGAAAAGACCAACACTGAAGCTTTCTTT. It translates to CASKRQGEKTNTEAFF.